This T cell receptor (beta chain) was found in a study of T-cell memory formation after mild COVID-19. A few counts support this clonotype. TCRdb recomputed calls from the 5' RACE reads with MiXCR, one row per CDR3 protein. The sample lists about 320,000 distinct CDR3 sequences, roughly an eighth occurring once. V was pared by 3 bases and J by 6 bases, with 8 bases of the junction left unmatched. This CDR3 comprises 16 residues. Germline CDR1 SGHTA, CDR2 FQGNSA. The specimen was PBMCs or a T cell subset sorted from them (not recorded which). The J gene is TRBJ2-2, the V gene TRBV7-2; 9 bases line up with TRBD1. This receptor was obtained from a man between 18 and 29 years old who had mild COVID-19 (a few samples of this study predate the infection). Cell type and time point are not known. CDR3 amino acids: CASSLRNRGLAGELFF. In nucleotides, the CDR3 is TGTGCCAGCAGCTTGCGGAACAGGGGGCTTGCCGGGGAGCTGTTTTTT.